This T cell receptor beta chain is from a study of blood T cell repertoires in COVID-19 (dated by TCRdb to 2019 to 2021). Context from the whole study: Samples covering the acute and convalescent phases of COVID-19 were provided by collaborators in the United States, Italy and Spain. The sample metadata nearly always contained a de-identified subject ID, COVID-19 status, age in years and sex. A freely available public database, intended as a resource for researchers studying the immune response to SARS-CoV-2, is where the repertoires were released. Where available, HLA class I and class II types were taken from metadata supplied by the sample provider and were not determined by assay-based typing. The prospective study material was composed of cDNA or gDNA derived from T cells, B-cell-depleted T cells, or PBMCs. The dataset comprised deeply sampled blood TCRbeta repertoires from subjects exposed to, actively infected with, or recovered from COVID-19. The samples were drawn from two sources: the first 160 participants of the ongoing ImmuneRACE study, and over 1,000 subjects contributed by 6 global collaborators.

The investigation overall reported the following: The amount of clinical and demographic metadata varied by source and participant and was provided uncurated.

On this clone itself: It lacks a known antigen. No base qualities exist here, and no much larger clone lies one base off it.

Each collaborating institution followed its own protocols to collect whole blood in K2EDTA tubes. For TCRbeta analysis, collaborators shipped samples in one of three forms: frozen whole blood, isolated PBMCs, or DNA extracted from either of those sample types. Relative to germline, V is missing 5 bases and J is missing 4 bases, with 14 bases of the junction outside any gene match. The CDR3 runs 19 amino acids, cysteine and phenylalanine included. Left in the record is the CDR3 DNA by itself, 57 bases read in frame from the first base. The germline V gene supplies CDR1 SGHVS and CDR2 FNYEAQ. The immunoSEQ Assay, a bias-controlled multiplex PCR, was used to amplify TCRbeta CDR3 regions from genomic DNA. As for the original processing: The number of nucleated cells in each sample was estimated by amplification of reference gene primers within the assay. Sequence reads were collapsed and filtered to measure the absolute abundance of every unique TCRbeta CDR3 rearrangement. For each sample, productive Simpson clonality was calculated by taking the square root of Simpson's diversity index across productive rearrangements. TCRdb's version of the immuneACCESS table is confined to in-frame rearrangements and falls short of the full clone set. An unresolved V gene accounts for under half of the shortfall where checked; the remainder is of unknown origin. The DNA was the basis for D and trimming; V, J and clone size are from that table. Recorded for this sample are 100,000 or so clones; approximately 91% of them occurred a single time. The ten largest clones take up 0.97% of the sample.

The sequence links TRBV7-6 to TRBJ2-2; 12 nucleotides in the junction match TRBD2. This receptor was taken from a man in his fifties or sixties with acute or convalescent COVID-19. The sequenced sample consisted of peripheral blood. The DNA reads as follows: TGTGCCAGCAGCCCTGGGGTGCTAGCGGGAGGGCCCGGCACCGGGGAGCTGTTTTTT. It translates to CASSPGVLAGGPGTGELFF.